In its sample, the clone carrying this T cell receptor (beta chain) was seen a few times. TCRdb analysed the RT-PCR reads with MiXCR anew, one entry per CDR3 protein. The repertoire holds 550,000 to 750,000 distinct CDR3 sequences, approximately 15% seen once, with around 3.3% in the top ten. The CDR3 runs to 15 residues. Trimming took 3 bases from V and 8 from J; bases not matched to a gene: 11. Germline assignment: CDR1 DFQATT and CDR2 SNEGSKA (reference sequence). Sample: memory CD4+ T cells from blood. The rearrangement uses TRBV20-1 and TRBJ2-3; 10 positions match TRBD2. This TCR was sampled from a female donor in good health, serving as a healthy control. CDR3 coding DNA: TGCAGTGCTAGTGACACTAGCGGGGTCGGGGGTACGCAGTATTTT. Protein sequence: CSASDTSGVGGTQYF.